This TCR beta chain was recorded in a study of T-cell memory formation after mild COVID-19. The wider study: There were largely donor-specific TCR clusters.

There are a few counts of this clonotype. Its target is not known. General study points: Memory from before infection featured some responding clones, which suggests cross-reactive memory joined. CD4+ contracting clones were found mainly in CM and EM, and CD8+ ones in EMRA.

V gave up 5 bases and J gave up 1 base; unmatched junction bases: 4. The CDR3 spans 15 residues. Per the germline V gene, CDR1 is KGHDR and CDR2 is SFDVKD. Via MiXCR, TCRdb re-called the 5' RACE reads, giving one row per CDR3 protein. The top ten clones hold roughly 20% of a sample with more than 300,000 distinct CDR3 sequences, around 13% of them seen once. The V and J genes are TRBV24-1 and TRBJ2-3; 8 positions agree with TRBD1. The sample taken for sequencing was PBMCs or a T cell subset sorted from them (not recorded which). The receptor's source is a man aged 18 to 29 who had mild COVID-19 (a few samples of this study predate the infection). Cell type and time point are not known. CDR3: CATSGSGGGTDTQYF. CDR3 DNA: TGTGCCACCAGTGGGTCAGGGGGCGGCACAGATACGCAGTATTTT.